These 22 T cell receptor beta chains originate from one sample sequenced in a study of human T cells and chemical hapten exposure. Via MiXCR, TCRdb re-called the RACE reads, giving one row per CDR3 protein. The sample consists of some 90,000 distinct CDR3 sequences, around 10% of them appearing once. Sample time point: patch test 2, 6 weeks after DPC sensitization. Treatment here: therapeutic diphenylcyclopropenone sensitization with weekly scalp DPC. Material: whole blood, obtained in connection with sensitization to the hapten diphenylcyclopropenone (DPC). The receptor source for this set is a woman aged 40 to 50 with alopecia areata. Some clones in this sample may be carry-over from other donors' samples.

The chain couples TRBV28 to TRBJ2-1; D not resolved. In germline, CDR1 is MDHEN, CDR2 SYDVKM. The length of the CDR3 is 14 residues. The V gene lost 10 bases and the J gene lost 0 bases, with 13 bases spanning the gap. The CDR3 nucleotides are TGTGCCACCCGTGGTTTCAGCTCCTACAATGAGCAGTTCTTC. As protein: CATRGFSSYNEQFF.

This sequence joins TRBV18 and TRBJ2-4; a weak D match, TRBD1 (5 bases). This CDR3 has 15 amino acids. V was clipped by 2 bases and J by 2 bases, with 10 bases between them. CDR1 and CDR2 (germline): KGHSH, LQKENI. The CDR3 nucleotides read TGTGCCAGCTCACCAGATAGGACAACCAAAAACATTCAGTACTTC. As protein: CASSPDRTTKNIQYF.

This clonotype was found a few times. This chain joins TRBV12-3 or TRBV12-4 and TRBJ1-1; no clear D. Trimming removed 1 base at V and 0 bases at J, with 6 bases between. This CDR3 spans 14 amino acids. As DNA, the CDR3 is TGTGCCAGCAGTTTAGGTGCCGTGAACACTGAAGCTTTCTTT. It is translated as CASSLGAVNTEAFF.

In its sample, this clonotype was seen a few times. CDR3 sequence: CASSRTLGGSLRAGELFF. The CDR3 bases are TGTGCCAGCAGCCGCACCCTTGGCGGGAGTTTGAGGGCCGGGGAGCTGTTTTTT. The chain recombines TRBV3-1 with TRBJ2-2; TRBD2 matches at 7 bases. Germline values: CDR1 LGHDT, CDR2 YNNKEL (reference sequence). The CDR3 spans 18 residues. The V gene end was trimmed by 4 bases and the J gene end by 6 bases; junction bases not matched to a gene: 17.

This clonotype occurred many times. CDR3 residues: CASSPSGGANTGELFF. CDR3 nucleotide sequence: TGTGCCAGCAGTCCCAGCGGGGGCGCGAACACCGGGGAGCTGTTTTTT. The chain recombines TRBV6-2 or TRBV6-3 with TRBJ2-2; 8 bases fit TRBD2. Germline CDR1 and CDR2: MNHEY and SVGEGT. The junction had 5 bases not matched to a gene; V was cut back by 5 bases and J by 0 bases. The CDR3 runs 16 residues.

This clonotype came up a few times. The chain couples TRBV7-8 to TRBJ2-5; D is uncertain. There are 13 residues in the CDR3. The germline CDR1 and CDR2 sequences are SGHVS and FQNEAQ. With 1 base removed from V and 7 bases from J, the gap between germline ends came to 10 bases. The CDR3 reads CASSLGTDGTQYF. The CDR3, as DNA: TGTGCCAGCAGCTTAGGGACGGACGGGACCCAGTACTTC.

The V call is TRBV27, the J call TRBJ2-7; tentative D call: TRBD1 (6 bases). CDR1 and CDR2 from the germline V gene are MNHEY and SMNVEV (reference sequence). The CDR3 is made up of 12 amino acids. V lost 3 bases, J lost 6 bases, and 9 bases lay in between. The CDR3 DNA reads as TGTGCCAGCAGTTTTAACAGGGTCGAGCAGTACTTC. Its protein product is CASSFNRVEQYF.

This clonotype was seen only a few times. This CDR3 reads CASTSGPVRTEAFF. CDR3 coding DNA: TGTGCCAGCACTTCGGGCCCCGTTAGGACTGAAGCTTTCTTT. The chain employs TRBV6-2 or TRBV6-3 and TRBJ1-1, with D unresolved. This CDR3 is 14 amino acids long. The V end was cut by 7 bases, the J end by 5 bases, with 17 bases between. The V gene's germline CDR1 is MNHEY and CDR2 SVGEGT.

The table lists this clonotype with a few counts. This sequence joins TRBV5-6 and TRBJ2-3; D could derive from TRBD1 or TRBD2 (5 bases each). The germline V gene has CDR1 SGHDT and CDR2 YYEEEE. The V end was cut by 2 bases, the J end by 1 base, with 11 bases between. The CDR3 has 15 residues. CDR3 DNA sequence: TGTGCCAGCAGCTTTCCGGGACCTGGCACAGATACGCAGTATTTT. It is translated as CASSFPGPGTDTQYF.

The chain uses TRBV29-1 and TRBJ1-5; D might be TRBD1 (5 bases). The CDR3 is made up of 13 amino acids. V lost 7 bases and J lost 2, with 12 bases in between. CDR1 and CDR2 from the germline V gene are SQVTM and ANQGSEA. This CDR3 is CSAQGGRNQPQHF. The CDR3 DNA reads as TGCAGCGCCCAGGGTGGACGCAATCAGCCCCAGCATTTT.

This clonotype appeared a single time. This chain connects TRBV7-2 to TRBJ2-7; TRBD1 aligns across 8 bases. Germline-derived CDR1 and CDR2 are SGHTA and FQGNSA. The J segment lost 3 bases and the V segment lost 4 bases, leaving 8 bases of the junction unmatched. The CDR3 runs to 15 residues. The CDR3 region is CASSSGQGIVYEQYF. CDR3 bases: TGTGCCAGCAGCTCAGGACAGGGAATTGTCTACGAGCAGTACTTC.

This clonotype was seen many times. The chain combines TRBV11-2 with TRBJ2-1; 10 bases fit TRBD2. Trimming cost V 4 bases and J 1 base; bases outside gene matches: 4. CDR1 is SGHAT and CDR2 is FQNNGV in the germline V gene. CDR3 length: 16 amino acids. The CDR3 spells CASSSSGSASYNEQFF. CDR3 bases: TGTGCCAGCAGCTCTAGCGGGAGTGCGTCCTACAATGAGCAGTTCTTC.

This clonotype has ten or more counts. The chain couples TRBV7-2 to TRBJ2-7, with a possible D match to TRBD2 (6 bases). CDR1 and CDR2 (germline): SGHTA, FQGNSA. V lost 4 bases to trimming and J lost 4 bases, with 17 bases between them. The length of the CDR3 is 15 residues. Here the CDR3 DNA reads TGTGCCAGCAGCTCCGCCGGGACTGTCTTGTACGAGCAGTACTTC. Its protein product is CASSSAGTVLYEQYF.

The CDR3 loop reads CASSDPTSRLYF. As DNA, the CDR3 is TGTGCCAGCAGTGACCCAACCAGTCGCCTGTATTTT. The rearrangement joins TRBV6-5 to TRBJ2-3, with D hard to call. This CDR3 has 12 residues. V gave up 5 bases and J gave up 14 bases, with 17 bases separating them. Per the germline V gene, CDR1 is MNHEY and CDR2 is SVGAGI.

This clonotype has only a few counts. The rearrangement links TRBV5-5 to TRBJ2-1; no reliable D call. The length of the CDR3 is 13 residues. V was cut by 2 bases and J by 8 bases, with 11 bases left in between. Looked up from germline, CDR1 is SGHKS and CDR2 is YYEKEE (reference sequence). The CDR3 DNA reads as TGTGCCAGCAGCTTCGCCCCGACGGATGAGCAGTTCTTC. Translating gives CASSFAPTDEQFF.

The J gene is TRBJ2-1, the V gene TRBV10-3, with 9 bases aligning to TRBD1. Trimming cost V 8 bases and J 5 bases; bases outside gene matches: 7. The length of the CDR3 is 14 residues. Per germline, CDR1 ENHRY and CDR2 SYGVKD. As DNA, the CDR3 is TGTGCCATCTCGTCGGGACAGGGAAACAATGAGCAGTTCTTC. Encoded protein: CAISSGQGNNEQFF.

V gene TRBV7-3 combines with J gene TRBJ2-5; 7 nucleotides agree with TRBD2. Germline CDR1 is SGHTA and CDR2 is FQGTGA. This CDR3 is built from 15 residues. Trimming at V came to 1 base and at J to 7 bases, leaving 9 bases not matched to a gene. CDR3 in amino acids: CASSLSRGTTSTQYF. CDR3 DNA: TGTGCCAGCAGCTTAAGCCGAGGGACTACATCGACCCAGTACTTC.

This clonotype was seen only once. It may be a read error: a sequence one base away is much more abundant. The V call is TRBV30, the J call TRBJ1-5; 9 bases match TRBD1. The CDR3 is made up of 14 amino acids. Germline V gene lookup returns CDR1 GTSNPN and CDR2 SVGIG (reference sequence). J gave up 1 base and V 3 bases, and 1 base lay outside the gene matches. The CDR3 reads CAWRGQGSNQPQHF. CDR3 sequence (DNA): TGTGCCTGGAGGGGACAGGGCAGCAATCAGCCCCAGCATTTT.

This clonotype was counted a few times. The chain joins TRBV9 to TRBJ2-2; 8 bases are shared with TRBD2. CDR1 and CDR2 from the germline V gene are SGDLS and YYNGEE. Trimming removed 3 bases from V and 4 bases from J; junction bases left unmatched: 8. The CDR3 has 16 residues. CDR3 residues: CASSGGPSGFTGELFF. The CDR3, as DNA: TGTGCCAGCAGCGGCGGACCTAGCGGGTTCACCGGGGAGCTGTTTTTT. Looking up the rest from reference TRBV9 and TRBJ2-2 gives the full variable domain: DSGVTQTPKHLITATGQRVTLRCSPRSGDLSVYWYQQSLDQGLQFLIQYYNGEERAKGNILERFSAQQFPDLHSELNLSSLELGDSALYFCASSGGPSGFTGELFFGEGSRLTVL.

This clonotype was observed a few times. The chain uses TRBV5-1 and TRBJ2-5, with 7 positions matching TRBD2. V lost 1 base to trimming and J lost 3 bases; unmatched junction nucleotides: 6. In germline, CDR1 is SGHRS, CDR2 YFSETQ. This CDR3 comprises 15 residues. The CDR3 sequence: CASSLSASGKETQYF. CDR3 bases: TGCGCCAGCAGCTTGTCGGCTAGCGGTAAAGAGACCCAGTACTTC.

CDR3 coding DNA: TGTGCCAGCAGCTTAGAAAGCGGGCGGAGAGGAGAGACCCAGTACTTC. Amino acid sequence: CASSLESGRRGETQYF. The rearrangement links TRBV11-2 to TRBJ2-5; possible D gene TRBD2, 6 bases. The CDR3 runs 16 residues. The V end was cut by 0 bases, the J end by 4 bases, with 15 bases between. Germline V gives CDR1 SGHAT, CDR2 FQNNGV.

There are many counts of this clonotype. The V and J genes are TRBV28 and TRBJ2-1; 14 bases align to TRBD2. After removal of 8 bases from V and 8 bases from J, the junction contained 11 bases not matched to a gene. The CDR3 totals 16 residues. Per the germline V gene, CDR1 is MDHEN and CDR2 is SYDVKM. This CDR3 is CASGGTSGRQVDEQFF. DNA for the CDR3: TGTGCCAGCGGCGGGACTAGCGGGAGACAGGTGGATGAGCAGTTCTTC. The full variable domain, in which reference TRBV28 and TRBJ2-1 provide the parts outside the CDR3, is DVKVTQSSRYLVKRTGEKVFLECVQDMDHENMFWYRQDPGLGLRLIYFSYDVKMKEKGDIPEGYSVSREKKERFSLILESASTNQTSMYLCASGGTSGRQVDEQFFGPGTRLTVL.